The clone carrying this T cell receptor beta chain was seen only a few times. This record belongs to a study of T-cell memory formation after mild COVID-19. TCRdb passed the 5' RACE reads through MiXCR, listing each CDR3 protein once. The table has fewer than 350,000 distinct CDR3 sequences, 8% to 9% seen once; the top ten hold about 20%. Per the germline V gene, CDR1 is LNHNV and CDR2 is YYDKDF (reference sequence). The CDR3 is made up of 15 amino acids. Trimming removed 4 bases from V and 2 bases from J, with 12 bases in between. This TCR was recovered from a man aged 18 to 35 who had mild COVID-19 (a few samples of this study predate the infection). Cell type and time point are not known. What was sequenced was PBMCs or a T cell subset sorted from them (not recorded which). The gene calls are TRBV15 and TRBJ2-1, with a weak D call TRBD2 (7 bases). The CDR3 DNA reads TGTGCCACCAGCACCCGGGGGGCCCCCTACAATGAGCAGTTCTTC. This sequence encodes CATSTRGAPYNEQFF.